In its sample, the clone carrying this T cell receptor beta chain was seen many times. Antigen specificity is unknown. From germline, CDR1 is SGDLS and CDR2 YYNGEE. The CDR3 spans 14 residues. The V segment lost 1 base and the J segment 5 bases; nucleotides outside the gene matches: 5. A 5'RACE template-switching step, the method used to make TCR cDNA, added a universal primer site and UMIs. MiXCR, applied by TCRdb to the 5' RACE reads, yields one record per CDR3 protein. The repertoire holds almost 70,000 distinct CDR3 sequences, with approximately 5% as singletons. The sample originates from a study of T cells after yellow fever vaccination. Findings and caveats of the study: Most primary-vaccination clones reappeared after the booster (about 95% CD4, about 90% CD8).

This receptor was obtained from a man younger than 30 who received the YFV17D yellow fever vaccine. The V call is TRBV9, the J call TRBJ2-5; TRBD2 matches 7 bases. Specimen: CD4+ T cells sorted from PBMCs, collected roughly 15 days after the first yellow fever vaccination. DNA of the CDR3: TGTGCCAGCAGCGTATTCGGGGGAGGGGAGACCCAGTACTTC. Its translation: CASSVFGGGETQYF.